This T cell receptor (beta chain) appears in the sequencing data of a study of T cell repertoires in cytomegalovirus infection (dated by TCRdb to between 2018 and 2020). Regarding the study in general: Donor HLA type was relevant to the analysis, because carriage of CMV infection together with the matching HLA type was indicated by public TCR beta signatures. Overall study results and their limits: In both this cohort and an independent cohort of more than 350 donors, the cumulative frequency of public TCR beta family members distinguished carriers of CMV infection plus the relevant HLA type. The ex vivo response was dominated by HLA-C-restricted CMV-specific TCR beta clonotypes, and the single most frequent clonotype in two of eight donors was supplied by these HLA-C-restricted clonotypes.

The sequencer was an Illumina HiSeq 1500. TCRdb redid the processing of the public reads, applying fastp at Q25 and MiXCR, and retained in-frame beta chains. Rows are unified per CDR3 protein, each entry keeping the most common DNA and genes. The sample includes 200,000 to 250,000 distinct CDR3 sequences, with over 20% observed a single time. In total, the top ten clones hold over 15% of the sample. Ten or more counts support this clonotype. Its target antigen remains unknown. Base qualities are not at hand, and no much larger clone is one base apart. Sequencing used CD8+ T cells from PBMCs. The sequence was obtained from a human donor in good health (CMV status not recorded). Some clones in this sample may be carry-over from other donors' samples.

The DNA sequence is given as TGTGCCAGCGGCTGGGGGAACACTGAAGCTTTCTTT. This is translated as CASGWGNTEAFF. The chain employs TRBV7-8 and TRBJ1-1, with no confident D gene call. CDR1 is given as SGHVS and CDR2 as FQNEAQ, both from the germline V gene. Reading from cysteine to phenylalanine, the CDR3 counts 12 amino acids. CDR3 DNA only is kept here, 36 bases in frame from base 1. The V and J ends are trimmed by 8 bases and 1 base, leaving 8 bases between them.